This T cell receptor beta chain appears in the sequencing data of a study of blood T cell repertoires in COVID-19. Individuals aged roughly 18 to 95 years were recruited from approximately 22 US areas. Participant reports of clinical history set cohort assignment. Profiling relied on immunoSEQ multiplex PCR, and the TCRdb table lists in-frame clones only, not all of them. The table has about 480,000 clones, roughly 90% seen once. The sequencing sample was made of PBMCs or T cells enriched from blood (not recorded which). The source is a middle-aged woman who had recovered from COVID-19.

The CDR3 nucleotides read TGTGCCAGCAGCCAAGATCCGGACTGGCAGCCCCAGCATTTT. Translating gives CASSQDPDWQPQHF. V and J are TRBV3-1 (or the pseudogene TRBV3-2) and TRBJ1-5, with no clear D. V lost 0 bases and J 7 bases, leaving 10 bases between the germline ends. This CDR3 region has 14 residues. Germline CDR1 is LGHDT and CDR2 is YNNKEL (reference sequence).